One sample yielded the 3 T cell receptor beta chains listed below, sequenced in a study of blood T cells in healthy people across ages. A sample-barcoded 5' primer and a J-beta primer mix were used in a second PCR of roughly 7 to 11 cycles. TCRdb itself ran the 5' RACE reads through MiXCR, one entry per CDR3 protein. The sample holds 1.5 million to 2 million distinct CDR3 sequences, 40% to 55% seen once. Sequencing used blood. These receptors all come from a woman in her forties in good health.

This clonotype appeared a few times. The chain combines TRBV5-1 with TRBJ2-1; 8 positions match TRBD1. Germline V lookup: CDR1 SGHRS, CDR2 YFSETQ. The CDR3 runs to 14 residues. Trimming removed 3 bases from V and 5 bases from J; junction bases left unmatched: 4. The CDR3 is CASSWTGRHNEQFF. The DNA of the CDR3 is TGCGCCAGCAGCTGGACAGGGAGGCACAATGAGCAGTTCTTC.

This clonotype was found once. The chain recombines TRBV15 with TRBJ1-1; perhaps TRBD1 as D (6 bases). This CDR3 has 16 amino acids. The germline V gene encodes CDR1 LNHNV and CDR2 YYDKDF (reference sequence). The ends were cut back, 0 bases at V and 0 bases at J, with 11 bases in the middle. As DNA, the CDR3 is TGTGCCACCAGCAGAGATCTGGGGGGCGTGAACACTGAAGCTTTCTTT. Its translation: CATSRDLGGVNTEAFF.

This clonotype was counted once. This chain joins TRBV7-2 and TRBJ1-5; no clear D. Germline V gives CDR1 SGHTA, CDR2 FQGNSA. Between the trimmed V and J ends, which lost 6 bases and 7 bases, there was a span of 19 bases. The CDR3 is 15 amino acids. The CDR3 DNA reads as TGTGCCAGCAGTCCGGGGTCGGAATCCTTCCAGCCCCAGCATTTT. Protein: CASSPGSESFQPQHF.